The clone carrying this TCR beta chain has only one observation. What it binds is not known. 60 Vbeta and 13 Jbeta primers were used in PCR. The assay was immunoSEQ multiplex PCR, and TCRdb's table has in-frame clones only and misses some. Among some 200,000 clones listed, around 80% were seen once. The data were obtained in a study of cytomegalovirus exposure and HLA in healthy donors. Whole-study results and caveats: Usually a TCR sequence was rare, but some public TCRs were found in many donors. Solely CMV serostatus was available to characterize immune exposure. Accurate prediction of HLA-A and HLA-B alleles (for most subjects) was reportedly achieved from TCR beta sequences.

The origin of this receptor is a man aged 18 to 30 in good health and CMV-seronegative. Specimen: PBMCs.

CDR3 amino acids: CASSPGTGRDQPQHF. The DNA for the CDR3 is TGTGCCAGCAGCCCCGGGACAGGGAGGGACCAGCCCCAGCATTTT. The chain links TRBV6-5 to TRBJ1-5, with 9 nucleotides matching TRBD1. J lost 7 bases, V lost 6 bases, and 10 bases had no gene match. The V gene's germline CDR1 is MNHEY and CDR2 SVGAGI. The CDR3 is made up of 15 amino acids.